The present entry profiles one T cell receptor (beta chain) with its context. CDR1 is MNHEY, CDR2 SMNVEV, per germline (reference sequence). This CDR3 comprises 15 residues. The V end was cut by 3 bases, the J end by 9 bases, with 18 bases between. The repertoire was sequenced with immunoSEQ multiplex PCR; TCRdb's copy has only in-frame clones and lacks some. The sample records 120,000 or so clones, less than 85% being singletons. This sample was taken from a study of blood T cell repertoires in COVID-19. The sequence derives from a human donor with acute or convalescent COVID-19. The donor label of this sample is uncertain. Sequencing was carried out using peripheral blood. The chain couples TRBV27 to TRBJ2-1, with a weak D call TRBD1 (6 bases). CDR3: CASSLKTLGAGEQFF. CDR3 nucleotide sequence: TGTGCCAGCAGTTTGAAAACTCTGGGGGCTGGTGAGCAGTTCTTC.